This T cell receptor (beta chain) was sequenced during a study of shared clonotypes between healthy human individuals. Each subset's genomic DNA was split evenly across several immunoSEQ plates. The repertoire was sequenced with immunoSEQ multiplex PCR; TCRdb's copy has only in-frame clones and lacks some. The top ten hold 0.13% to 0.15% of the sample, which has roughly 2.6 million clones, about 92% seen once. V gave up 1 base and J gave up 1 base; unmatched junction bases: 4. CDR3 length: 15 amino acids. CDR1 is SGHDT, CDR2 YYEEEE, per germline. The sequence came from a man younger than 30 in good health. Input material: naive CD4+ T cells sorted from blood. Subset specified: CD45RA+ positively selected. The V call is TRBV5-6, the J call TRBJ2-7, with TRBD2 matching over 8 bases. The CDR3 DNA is TGTGCCAGCAGCTTGAAAGTAGCGGGGTCCTACGAGCAGTACTTC. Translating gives CASSLKVAGSYEQYF.